This is a list of T cell receptor beta chains from one sample in a study of blood T cells in healthy people across ages. TCRdb used MiXCR to reprocess the 5' RACE reads, holding one entry per CDR3 protein. The sample comprises approximately 1.5 million distinct CDR3 sequences, roughly 43% of which are singletons, and less than 5% rests with the top ten. What was sequenced was blood. The receptors shown here come from a woman younger than 30 in good health. CDR3s include the opening cysteine and the closing phenylalanine or tryptophan. Clone sizes are given selectively: once, few, many, or a class where the clone is expanded.

>-|TRBJ2-5|TRBV12-3/TRBV12-4
CASSFRSSGDQETQYF
>-|TRBJ2-3|TRBV12-3/TRBV12-4
CASQLAGVNTQYF
>-|TRBJ2-7|TRBV20-1
CSARKLAGGLYEQYF
>-|TRBJ1-4|TRBV7-8
CTSSLDGAALATNEKLFF
>-|TRBJ2-1|TRBV9
CASSVVPGTSSYNEQFF
>-|TRBJ2-7|TRBV11-2
CASSRDPAYEQYF
>-|TRBJ1-5|TRBV10-1
CASSESKGAGGQPQHF
>-|TRBJ1-4|TRBV28
CASSSTSGTGREKLFF
>-|TRBJ2-1|TRBV20-1
CSGPRRGYFSYNEQFF
>-|TRBJ1-2|TRBV5-1
CASSFLPGRVDYGYTF
>-|TRBJ2-6|TRBV5-1
CASSFRTGDISGANVLTF
>few|TRBJ2-7|TRBV29-1
CSVAPGSPYEQYF
>-|TRBJ1-2|TRBV20-1
CSAVGQKNPYGYTF